This T cell receptor (beta chain) emerged from a study of cytomegalovirus exposure and HLA in healthy donors (TCRdb year 2017). General notes on the study: According to an earlier analysis of 587 of the donors, about 179 million T cells yielded 95 million to 140 million unique TCR beta sequences and 276 Gb of sequence data. About 300 gigabases of sequencing data and roughly 81 million unique TCR sequences made up an early release that covered about 640 HLA-typed donors. The genetic ancestry cluster associated with self-reported Caucasian donors included about 84% of the roughly 410 genotyped donors. The study aimed to test whether cataloging public T cell receptors could reveal signatures of past pathogen exposure. The study profiled the T cell repertoires of under 850 subjects by immunosequencing and related them to cytomegalovirus serostatus. Along with the approximately 700-subject first cohort, a separate validation cohort of more than 90 different subjects was used. To predict cytomegalovirus infection status, the study combined high-throughput TCR immunosequencing, statistical association of individual TCRs with disease status, and machine learning. To study patterns of TCR occurrence, a later analysis re-analyzed previously published TCR beta repertoires from several hundred donors and added high-resolution HLA genotyping. Rather than drawing on any new phenotypic data, the later analysis identified candidate immune exposures from TCR beta sequences and the way those sequences occurred across donors. An earlier analysis of some 500 of the donors used high-throughput TCR beta sequencing to judge whether each TCR beta V gene segment behaved as functional or pseudogenic. Donor age, sex, ethnicity and CMV serostatus were collected together with the repertoire data. Genome-wide SNP genotypes for about 60% of the roughly 700 donors were used in a later genetic analysis, which treated that subset as a discovery cohort. Every repertoire in the discovery cohort had been generated on one and the same sequencing platform. Both class I and class II loci were covered by HLA typing, at four-digit resolution. The number of typed donors differed by locus: roughly 629-630 for A, B, C, DRB1 and DQB1; some 500 for DQA1; 606 for DPA1; and around 450 for DPB1. Because of strong linkage in the cohort, five DR-DQ haplotypes were treated as single units for association and clustering. Across 300 to 500 genotyped donors of the cohort, an average of roughly 250,000 unique TCR beta nucleotide sequences per donor were sequenced, and around 20% of those sequences were non-productive. What the work shows at the level of the full study, not this receptor alone: The authors suggested that the approach could potentially be extended to other disease states and immunological phenotypes. A later analysis associated about 18,000 TCR beta sequences with specific HLA alleles at a false discovery rate of 0.05. A further reported finding was that TCR beta sequences accurately predicted the HLA-A and HLA-B alleles for most subjects in the first cohort. According to a later genetic analysis, donors in an Asian-associated ancestry cluster had fewer N-insertions in productive TCRs than the roughly 700-donor mean. Because HLA typing was missing for some donors at each locus, association tests included only the typed subset. The study listed approximately 150 TCR beta chains as associated with cytomegalovirus. Strong co-occurrence of HLA alleles, especially DR and DQ, made assigning TCR associations to individual alleles difficult. This cohort had only TCR beta chains sequenced, and the lack of alpha or paired-chain data limited which features could be detected. According to a later analysis, TCR association rates differed among HLA loci, with DRB1 alleles showing the most associated TCRs and HLA-C alleles showing the fewest. In an earlier analysis of some 550 of the donors, most TCR beta V segments were observed in productive rearrangements about 87% or about 30% of the time, broadly matching IMGT annotations. CMV serostatus was the only immune exposure information available for the cohort. A few of the identified cytomegalovirus-associated TCR beta chains were confirmed in vitro to be specific for cytomegalovirus antigens. A cluster of highly shared sequence variants was judged likely to represent a technical artifact of the sequencing pipeline. In both the original and validation cohorts, the classifier was reported to diagnose cytomegalovirus status with high specificity and sensitivity. Across donors, most TCR sequences were observed very rarely, whereas some public TCRs were present in many individuals. The presence/absence analyses assumed that sequencing depth was roughly uniform across donors, and that assumption may not be true. Because the 87-base-pair reads could not distinguish some IMGT-functional V segments, including TRBV6-2 and TRBV6-3, those segments were excluded. In a later genetic analysis, a missense DCLRE1C variant was associated with V-gene and J-gene trimming of TCR beta chains, and the association was replicated in an independent cohort. Most CMV-associated TCR beta chains appeared to be HLA-restricted in a later analysis, and the HLA associations seemed to be driven largely by CMV exposure. Linkage disequilibrium might explain the correlated functional status among segregating V segments, but an unknown experimental factor could not be excluded. In a later analysis, HLA-associated TCR beta chains were found to be more clonally expanded and to have lower generation probabilities than equally common non-associated chains. Because counts were too low, about 15 rarely observed V segments, including chromosome 9 orphons, were left out of the earlier analysis of 500 to 650 of the donors. A later analysis reported that several top co-occurrence clusters appeared linked to parvovirus B19, influenza, CMV and Epstein-Barr virus.

Library method: the immunoSEQ multiplex PCR assay. A mixture of 60 forward primers for TCR Vbeta segments and 13 reverse primers for TCR Jbeta segments was used in the multiplex PCR. A multiplex PCR assay on genomic DNA amplified the CDR3 region of rearranged TCR beta genes. Amplified TCR beta libraries were sequenced as 87-base-pair reads on the Illumina HiSeq System. Processing in the source paper ran as follows. In a later analysis, around 80 million unique TCR beta chains were counted across the approximately 640 repertoires, and approximately 9.9 million of these chains were shared by at least two donors. A nearest-neighbor algorithm error-corrected the raw reads and collapsed the reads into unique sequences, merging closely related sequences to remove PCR and sequencing errors. To assign V, D and J gene segments, CDR3 sequences were aligned to IMGT reference sequences. For a sequence to be retained, a match of at least six nucleotides to both a V gene segment and a J gene segment was required. Rearrangements were classified as productive when the CDR3 lacked stop codons and remained in frame with V and J, and all other rearrangements were classified as non-productive. CDR3 was defined according to IMGT convention as the region running from the second conserved V-encoded cysteine to the conserved J-encoded phenylalanine. The earlier analysis of some 600 of the donors excluded sequences that lacked an unambiguous match to a single V gene segment. In an earlier analysis of roughly 600 of the donors, a V segment was called functional when productive rearrangements were above 56.7%, and segregating when the standard deviation between donors exceeded 5%. A statistical classification framework was developed to diagnose cytomegalovirus status using the catalog of TCR beta chain sequences. A later analysis assigned V and J genes by comparing TCR nucleotide sequences with IMGT/GENE-DB human TR gene sequences. In a later analysis, CDR3 sequences and most-parsimonious VDJ recombination scenarios were assigned using the TCRdist pipeline. In a later analysis, each TCR beta chain was defined by its CDR3 amino acid sequence together with its V-gene family, and reads lacking a unique V-gene family were excluded. As a way to deal with suspected cross-contamination and a sequencing artifact, a later analysis dropped approximately 590 nucleotide sequences that were highly shared and had low generation probability. A later analysis calculated a clonal expansion index for each public chain from normalized within-repertoire ranks of inferred template counts. Generation probabilities in a later analysis came from a VDJ recombination model fitted to out-of-frame rearrangements, and those results were checked against IGoR. A later analysis scored TCR-TCR, TCR-HLA and TCR-CMV co-occurrence with hypergeometric tests, applying a repertoire-size bias correction to TCR pairs. In a later analysis, false discovery rates were estimated by permuting HLA or CMV assignments 20 times. In a later analysis, co-occurring TCRs were grouped with DBSCAN, and TCRdist sequence similarity was added when clustering was performed within HLA-allele-positive subsets. Repertoires with fewer than 30,000 or more than 120,000 public chains were left out of co-occurrence clustering, as were a few repertoires with anomalous nucleotide sharing. Held by TCRdb, this immuneACCESS table contains in-frame sequences only and omits some clones. Under half of the omission traces to an unresolved V gene where checked; the cause of the rest is unknown. V, J and clone size are those of that table, while D and trimming were read from the DNA. For this sample the table gives roughly 160,000 clones, of which about four fifths were detected only once. Clones ranked in the top ten supply approximately 4.5% of the sample.

The cohort consisted of approximately 690 healthy bone marrow donors. At the time of sampling, every cohort member was nominally healthy, though immune exposures that went unrecorded were likely present. The donor was CMV seronegative and belonged to the group of 380 or so seronegative cohort members. A peripheral blood sample was provided by each donor, and peripheral blood mononuclear cells were used for TCR beta sequencing. Genomic DNA was extracted from the blood cell samples with the Qiagen DNeasy Blood Extraction Kit. CDR1 and CDR2 are read off the germline V gene as MDHEN and SYDVKM. The germline V end is reduced by 2 bases and the J end by 9 bases; junction bases left unmatched: 8. The cysteine opens and the phenylalanine closes a CDR3 of 15 amino acids. CDR3 DNA only is kept here, 45 bases in frame from base 1. To note about this clone: Its antigen remains unidentified. No base quality values were provided; no much bigger clone lies one nucleotide off.

The receptor was isolated from a man aged 25 to 45 in good health and CMV-seronegative. The chain was built from TRBV28 and TRBJ2-1; 9 bases in between match TRBD2. Sequencing input: PBMCs. The CDR3 protein: CASSLAPSGTGEQFF. The sequenced DNA is TGTGCCAGCAGTTTAGCCCCTAGCGGGACTGGTGAGCAGTTCTTC.